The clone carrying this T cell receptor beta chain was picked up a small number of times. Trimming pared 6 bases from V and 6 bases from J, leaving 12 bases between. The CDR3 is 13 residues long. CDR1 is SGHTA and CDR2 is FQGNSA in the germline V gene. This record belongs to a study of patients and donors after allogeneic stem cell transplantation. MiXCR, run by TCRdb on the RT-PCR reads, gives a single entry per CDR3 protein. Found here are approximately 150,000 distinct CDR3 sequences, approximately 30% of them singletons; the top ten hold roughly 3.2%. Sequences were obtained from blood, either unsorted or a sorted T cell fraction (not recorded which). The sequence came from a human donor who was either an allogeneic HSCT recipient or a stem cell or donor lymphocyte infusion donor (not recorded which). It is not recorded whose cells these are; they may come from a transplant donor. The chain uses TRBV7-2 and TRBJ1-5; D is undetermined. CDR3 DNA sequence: TGTGCCAGCAGTTCTTCCTCGGTTCAGCCCCAGCATTTT. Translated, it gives CASSSSSVQPQHF. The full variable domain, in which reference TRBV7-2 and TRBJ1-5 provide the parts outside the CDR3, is GAGVSQSPSNKVTEKGKDVELRCDPISGHTALYWYRQSLGQGLEFLIYFQGNSAPDKSGLPSDRFSAERTGGSVSTLTIQRTQQEDSAVYLCASSSSSVQPQHFGDGTRLSIL.